One sample yielded the 20 T cell receptor beta chains listed below, sequenced in a study of T-cell reconstitution after alpha-beta-depleted transplantation in children. As it was prepared, the TCRbeta library received unique molecular identifiers. TCRdb processed the PCR reads anew with MiXCR; each CDR3 protein has one entry. The data hold more than 250,000 distinct CDR3 sequences, with around 9.6% observed a single time. The specimen was PBMCs from the stem cell graft donor, collected from the stem cell graft. All receptors derive from a human donor who donated a stem cell graft to a child with SCID.

This clonotype appeared many times. The V and J genes are TRBV5-1 and TRBJ1-2, with TRBD1 as a possible D gene (6 bases). This CDR3 is built from 15 residues. The V end was cut by 0 bases, the J end by 4 bases, with 13 bases between. Germline CDR1 reads SGHRS; CDR2 reads YFSETQ. The DNA of the CDR3 is TGCGCCAGCAGCTTGGGAACAGGGTTGAGCTATGGCTACACCTTC. This gives the protein CASSLGTGLSYGYTF.

The chain has TRBV5-1 and TRBJ2-1; the match to TRBD1 covers 8 bases. CDR1 is SGHRS and CDR2 is YFSETQ in the germline V gene. After removal of 3 bases from V and 5 bases from J, the junction contained 7 bases not matched to a gene. The length of the CDR3 is 15 residues. In DNA form, the CDR3 reads TGCGCCAGCAGCTACTCGGGACAGGAAAACAATGAGCAGTTCTTC. The encoded protein is CASSYSGQENNEQFF.

V gene TRBV2 combines with J gene TRBJ1-2; TRBD1 is a possible D gene (5 bases). The CDR3 consists of 14 residues. Trimming cost V 7 bases and J 3 bases, with 15 bases left between them. CDR1 SNHLY and CDR2 FYNNEI come from the germline V gene. The CDR3 DNA reads as TGTGCCAGCATGAGGGAGGGGATAGACTATGGCTACACCTTC. Protein sequence: CASMREGIDYGYTF.

J is TRBJ2-2 and V is TRBV29-1; D is uncertain. The V end was cut by 4 bases, the J end by 1 base, with 10 bases between. Looked up from germline, CDR1 is SQVTM and CDR2 is ANQGSEA. The length of the CDR3 is 14 residues. The CDR3 DNA reads as TGCAGCGTTGTGGCCCCAGGGAACACCGGGGAGCTGTTTTTT. Residues: CSVVAPGNTGELFF.

The sample holds a few counts of this clonotype. This sequence joins TRBV5-1 and TRBJ2-7; 7 positions agree with TRBD1. Germline V CDR1 and CDR2: SGHRS, YFSETQ. V was pared by 5 bases and J by 7 bases, with 15 bases of the junction left unmatched. The CDR3 consists of 15 residues. The CDR3 DNA reads TGCGCCAGCAGAGATCCGGGACAGAGTCGTCGAGAGCAGTACTTC. It yields the protein CASRDPGQSRREQYF.

About this clonotype itself: The CDR3 end shows no conserved phenylalanine or tryptophan, and so a read error is likely. The V call is TRBV7-8, the J call TRBJ2-3; a possible D gene is TRBD2 (6 bases). This CDR3 comprises 16 residues. Germline V gene sequence: CDR1 SGHVS, CDR2 FQNEAQ. V was pared by 1 base and J by 0 bases, with 11 bases between. The CDR3 region is CASSLGGDASTDTQYS. The CDR3 bases are TGTGCCAGCAGCTTAGGGGGGGACGCTAGCACAGATACGCAGTATTCT.

This chain connects TRBV11-2 to TRBJ1-4, with D perhaps TRBD1 (5 bases). Trimming shortened V by 2 bases and J by 8 bases, and 15 bases separated the two germline ends. The CDR3 is 15 residues long. The germline V gene has CDR1 SGHAT and CDR2 FQNNGV. The CDR3 sequence is CASSLYRDGLEKLFF. CDR3 DNA sequence: TGTGCCAGCAGCTTATACCGGGACGGACTGGAAAAACTGTTTTTT.

This clonotype occurred many times. This chain joins TRBV7-9 and TRBJ2-1, with D tentatively TRBD1 (6 bases). CDR3 length equals 12 residues. Deletions cut 7 bases from V and 5 bases from J, with 9 bases between. Germline-derived CDR1 and CDR2 are SEHNR and FQNEAQ (reference sequence). The CDR3 DNA is TGTGCCAGCATGGGGGCCAACAATGAGCAGTTCTTC. Amino acids: CASMGANNEQFF.

In its sample, this clonotype was seen many times. V and J are TRBV5-6 and TRBJ1-1; 7 nucleotides agree with TRBD1. V gave up 0 bases and J gave up 2 bases; unmatched junction bases: 10. CDR3 length: 17 residues. The V gene's germline CDR1 is SGHDT and CDR2 YYEEEE. The CDR3 nucleotides read TGTGCCAGCAGCTTGGTACGAGGCACAGGGGCAAACACTGAAGCTTTCTTT. It specifies CASSLVRGTGANTEAFF.

This chain uses TRBV24-1 with TRBJ2-1; unclear D gene. With 4 bases removed from V and 6 bases from J, the gap between germline ends came to 12 bases. This CDR3 region has 14 residues. The germline V gene encodes CDR1 KGHDR and CDR2 SFDVKD. CDR3 bases: TGTGCCACCAGTGAGGCGTTCACGCCCAATGAGCAGTTCTTC. It is translated as CATSEAFTPNEQFF.

A few counts support this clonotype. This chain connects TRBV10-2 to TRBJ1-2; D uncertain. Germline CDR1 reads WSHSY; CDR2 reads SAAADI. V lost 0 bases and J 1 base, leaving 6 bases between the germline ends. The CDR3 loop spans 14 amino acids. CDR3 in amino acids: CASSESRVNYGYTF. The CDR3 bases are TGCGCCAGCAGTGAGTCCCGGGTTAACTATGGCTACACCTTC.

This clonotype was counted many times. The chain couples TRBV5-1 to TRBJ2-7, with D perhaps TRBD1 or TRBD2 (6 bases each). Trimming left V 4 bases short and J 3 bases short, with 14 bases between. This CDR3 has 14 residues. Per the germline V gene, CDR1 is SGHRS and CDR2 is YFSETQ. DNA of the CDR3: TGCGCCAGCAGCCCTTCGGGGGCCCTCTACGAGCAGTACTTC. Protein sequence: CASSPSGALYEQYF.

The rearrangement uses TRBV9 and TRBJ1-1; D unclear. Trimming stripped 0 bases from V and 1 base from J, with 10 bases between. CDR3 size: 15 residues. CDR1 and CDR2 from the germline V gene are SGDLS and YYNGEE. The CDR3 here is CASSVVSSKNTEAFF. The CDR3 nucleotides read TGTGCCAGCAGCGTAGTTTCTAGCAAGAACACTGAAGCTTTCTTT. The entire variable domain, with the rest obtained from reference TRBV9 and TRBJ1-1, is as follows: DSGVTQTPKHLITATGQRVTLRCSPRSGDLSVYWYQQSLDQGLQFLIQYYNGEERAKGNILERFSAQQFPDLHSELNLSSLELGDSALYFCASSVVSSKNTEAFFGQGTRLTVV.

CDR3 sequence (DNA): TGTGCCAGCAGCTTCCAGGGAGAGGATCAGCCCCAGCATTTT. Amino acid sequence: CASSFQGEDQPQHF. The chain has TRBV5-5 and TRBJ1-5; D perhaps matches TRBD1 (5 bases). The V and J ends lost 2 bases and 5 bases respectively, with 11 bases between them. Germline loops: CDR1 SGHKS, CDR2 YYEKEE (reference sequence). This CDR3 has 14 amino acids. Variable domain in full (rest from reference TRBV5-5 and TRBJ1-5): DAGVTQSPTHLIKTRGQQVTLRCSPISGHKSVSWYQQVLGQGPQFIFQYYEKEERGRGNFPDRFSARQFPNYSSELNVNALLLGDSALYLCASSFQGEDQPQHFGDGTRLSIL.

The chain couples TRBV29-1 to TRBJ2-1; D possibly uses TRBD1 or TRBD2 (5 bases each). V lost 7 bases and J 3 bases, leaving 22 bases between the germline ends. CDR1 and CDR2 (germline): SQVTM, ANQGSEA. There are 16 residues in the CDR3. The CDR3 coding sequence is TGCAGCGCCGTACGGGGCTCAACCCTTTTCTACAATGAGCAGTTCTTC. Translation gives CSAVRGSTLFYNEQFF.

V and J are TRBV7-8 and TRBJ2-5; D is unclear. CDR3 length: 15 amino acids. Trimming took 1 base from V and 2 from J, leaving 11 bases between them. Germline V gives CDR1 SGHVS, CDR2 FQNEAQ. CDR3 DNA sequence: TGTGCCAGCAGCTTAGGTTTCGCGCGACAAGAGACCCAGTACTTC. It translates to CASSLGFARQETQYF.

V usage is TRBV3-1 and J usage is TRBJ1-6; 8 bases map to TRBD1. This CDR3 spans 15 amino acids. Germline assignment: CDR1 LGHDT and CDR2 YNNKEL (reference sequence). J was trimmed by 8 bases and V by 3 bases; bases with no gene match: 6. CDR3 sequence (DNA): TGTGCCAGCAGCCAGGGACAGGAGATAGATTCACCCCTCCACTTT. It codes for CASSQGQEIDSPLHF.

The chain joins TRBV5-1 to TRBJ2-1, with TRBD2 matching over 13 bases. After removal of 4 bases from V and 10 bases from J, the junction contained 8 bases not matched to a gene. Germline loops: CDR1 SGHRS, CDR2 YFSETQ. CDR3 size: 15 residues. The CDR3 protein is CASSIQLAGGREQFF. The CDR3 coding sequence is TGCGCCAGCAGCATACAACTAGCGGGGGGGCGGGAGCAGTTCTTC.

This clonotype appeared many times. J is TRBJ2-1 and V is TRBV6-2 or TRBV6-3, with 10 bases aligning to TRBD2. The CDR3 runs 19 residues. With V trimmed by 6 bases and J by 5 bases, 19 bases remained unmatched. Per germline, CDR1 MNHEY and CDR2 SVGEGT. The CDR3 here is CASRVLGAGTSGDHNEQFF. CDR3 DNA: TGTGCCAGCAGAGTCTTAGGGGCGGGTACTAGCGGGGACCACAATGAGCAGTTCTTC.

This clonotype has ten or more counts. This sequence joins TRBV2 and TRBJ1-4; TRBD1 is a possible D gene (6 bases). The CDR3 covers 14 residues. The V end was cut by 7 bases, the J end by 6 bases, with 15 bases between. Germline CDR1 and CDR2: SNHLY and FYNNEI. The CDR3 sequence is CASIYPGADEKLFF. In DNA form, the CDR3 reads TGTGCCAGCATTTACCCGGGGGCGGATGAAAAACTGTTTTTT.